This entry features one T cell receptor (beta chain) sequence. These data belong to a study of cytomegalovirus exposure and HLA in healthy donors. Primers included in the PCR were 60 Vbeta and 13 Jbeta primers. Assay: immunoSEQ multiplex PCR; the TCRdb copy retains only in-frame clones and omits some. Found here are about 110,000 clones, more than 70% of them singletons; the top ten hold around 0.24%. CDR3 length: 15 amino acids. V shed 5 bases, J shed 1 base, and the junction held 6 bases outside the gene matches. CDR1 SGHTA and CDR2 FQGNSA come from the germline V gene. The sequence derives from a man over 45 in good health and CMV-seronegative. J is TRBJ2-5 and V is TRBV7-2; 8 nucleotides agree with TRBD2. The specimen sequenced was PBMCs. The CDR3, as DNA: TGTGCCAGCAGCCCCGCCCTAGCGGGCCAAGAGACCCAGTACTTC. Translation gives CASSPALAGQETQYF.